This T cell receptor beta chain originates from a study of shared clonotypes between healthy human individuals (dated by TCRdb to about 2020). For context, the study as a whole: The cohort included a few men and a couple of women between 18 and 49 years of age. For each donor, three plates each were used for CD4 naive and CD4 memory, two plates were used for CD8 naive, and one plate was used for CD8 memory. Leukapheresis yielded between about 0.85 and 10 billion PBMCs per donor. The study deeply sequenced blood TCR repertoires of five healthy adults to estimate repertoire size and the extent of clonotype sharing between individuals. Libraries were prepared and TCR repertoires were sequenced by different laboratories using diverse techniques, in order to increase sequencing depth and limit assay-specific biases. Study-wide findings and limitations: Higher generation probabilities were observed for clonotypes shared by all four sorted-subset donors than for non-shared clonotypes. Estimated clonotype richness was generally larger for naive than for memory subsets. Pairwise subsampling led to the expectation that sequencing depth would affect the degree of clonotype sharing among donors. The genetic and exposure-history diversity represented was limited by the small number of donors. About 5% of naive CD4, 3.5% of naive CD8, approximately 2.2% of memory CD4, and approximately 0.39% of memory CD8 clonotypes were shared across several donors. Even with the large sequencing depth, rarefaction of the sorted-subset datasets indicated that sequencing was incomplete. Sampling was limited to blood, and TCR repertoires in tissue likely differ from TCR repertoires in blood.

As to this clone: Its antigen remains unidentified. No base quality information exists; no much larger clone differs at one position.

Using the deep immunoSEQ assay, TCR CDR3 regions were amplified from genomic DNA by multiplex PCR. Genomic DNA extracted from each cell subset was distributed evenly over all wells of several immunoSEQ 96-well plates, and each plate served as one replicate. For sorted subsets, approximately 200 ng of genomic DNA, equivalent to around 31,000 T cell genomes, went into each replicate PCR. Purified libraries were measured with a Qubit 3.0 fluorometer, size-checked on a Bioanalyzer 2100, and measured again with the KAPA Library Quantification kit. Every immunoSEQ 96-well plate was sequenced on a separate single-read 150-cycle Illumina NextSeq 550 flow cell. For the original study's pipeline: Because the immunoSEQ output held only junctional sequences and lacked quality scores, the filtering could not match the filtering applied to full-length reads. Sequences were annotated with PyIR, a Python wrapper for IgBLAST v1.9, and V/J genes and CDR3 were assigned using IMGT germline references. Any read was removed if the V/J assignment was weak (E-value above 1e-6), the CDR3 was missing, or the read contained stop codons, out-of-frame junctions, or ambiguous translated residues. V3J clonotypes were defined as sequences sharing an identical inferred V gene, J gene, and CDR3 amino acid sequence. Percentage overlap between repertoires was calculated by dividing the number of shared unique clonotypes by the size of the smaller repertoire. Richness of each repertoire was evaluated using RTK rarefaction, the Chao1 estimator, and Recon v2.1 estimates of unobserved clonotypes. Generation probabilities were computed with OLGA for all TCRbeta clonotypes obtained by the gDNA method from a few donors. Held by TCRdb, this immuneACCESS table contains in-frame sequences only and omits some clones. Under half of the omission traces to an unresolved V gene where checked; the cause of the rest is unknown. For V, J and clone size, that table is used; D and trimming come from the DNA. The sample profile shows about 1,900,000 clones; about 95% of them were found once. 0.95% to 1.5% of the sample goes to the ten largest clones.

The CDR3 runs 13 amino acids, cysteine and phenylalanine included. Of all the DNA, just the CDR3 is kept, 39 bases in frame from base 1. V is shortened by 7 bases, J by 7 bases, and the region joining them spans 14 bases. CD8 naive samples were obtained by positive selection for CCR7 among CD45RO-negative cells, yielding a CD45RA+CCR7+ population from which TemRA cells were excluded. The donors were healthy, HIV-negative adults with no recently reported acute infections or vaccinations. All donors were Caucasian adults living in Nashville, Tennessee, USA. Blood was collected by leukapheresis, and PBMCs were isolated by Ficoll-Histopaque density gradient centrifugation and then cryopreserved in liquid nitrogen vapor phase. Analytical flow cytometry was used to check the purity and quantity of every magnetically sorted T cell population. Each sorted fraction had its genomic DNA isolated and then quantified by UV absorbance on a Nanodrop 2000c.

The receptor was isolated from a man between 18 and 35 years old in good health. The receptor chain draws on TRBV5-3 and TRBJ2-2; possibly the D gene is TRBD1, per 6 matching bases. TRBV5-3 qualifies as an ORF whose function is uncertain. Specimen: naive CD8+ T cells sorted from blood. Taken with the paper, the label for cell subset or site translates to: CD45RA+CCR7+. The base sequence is TGTGCCAGACCAGGGGCGAGTATCGGGGAGCTGTTTTTT. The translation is CARPGASIGELFF.